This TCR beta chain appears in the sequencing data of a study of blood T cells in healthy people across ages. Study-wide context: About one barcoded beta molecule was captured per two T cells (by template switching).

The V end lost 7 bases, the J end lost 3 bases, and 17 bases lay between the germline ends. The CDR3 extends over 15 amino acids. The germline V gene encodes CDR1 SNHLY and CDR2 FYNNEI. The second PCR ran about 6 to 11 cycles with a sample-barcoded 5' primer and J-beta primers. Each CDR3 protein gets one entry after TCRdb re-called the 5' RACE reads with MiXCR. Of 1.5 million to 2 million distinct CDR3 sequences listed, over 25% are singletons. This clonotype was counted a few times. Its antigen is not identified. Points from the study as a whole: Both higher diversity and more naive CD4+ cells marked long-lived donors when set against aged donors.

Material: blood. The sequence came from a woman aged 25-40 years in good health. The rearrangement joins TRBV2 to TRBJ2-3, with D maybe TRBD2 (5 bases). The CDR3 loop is CASTWTATGTDTQYF. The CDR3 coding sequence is TGTGCCAGCACATGGACTGCAACGGGGACAGATACGCAGTATTTT.